This TCR beta chain was captured by sequencing in a study of beta chain features in type 1 diabetes. Every sorted population was more than 95% pure. From germline, CDR1 is SGHRS and CDR2 YFSETQ. The CDR3 has 11 amino acids. V dropped 4 bases and J dropped 14 bases, with 13 bases sitting between them. Investigators reverse transcribed all isolated RNA, so they sequenced expressed TCRB transcripts. Measured with immunoSEQ multiplex PCR; TCRdb has only the in-frame clones, and not every one. Among some 410,000 clones listed, 9.5% to 12% were seen once. This TCR came from a woman under 30 in good health. Sequenced input: naive CD4+ T cells from blood. The genes are TRBV5-1 and TRBJ2-1, with D perhaps TRBD1 (6 bases). Here the CDR3 DNA reads TGCGCCAGCAGCGATGGGACAAGGGAGTTCTTC. Translation: CASSDGTREFF.